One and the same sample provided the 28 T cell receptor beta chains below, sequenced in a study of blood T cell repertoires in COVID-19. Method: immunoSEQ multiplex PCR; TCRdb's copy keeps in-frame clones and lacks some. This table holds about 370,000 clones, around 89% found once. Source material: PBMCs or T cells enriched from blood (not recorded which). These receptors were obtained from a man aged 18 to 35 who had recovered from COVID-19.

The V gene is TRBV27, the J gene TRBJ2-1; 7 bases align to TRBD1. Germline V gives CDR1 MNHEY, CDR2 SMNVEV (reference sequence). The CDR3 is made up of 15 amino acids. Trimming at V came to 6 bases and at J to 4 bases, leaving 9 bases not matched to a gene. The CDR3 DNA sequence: TGTGCCAGCAGACAGAACTGGGACAGTTACAATGAGCAGTTCTTC. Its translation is CASRQNWDSYNEQFF.

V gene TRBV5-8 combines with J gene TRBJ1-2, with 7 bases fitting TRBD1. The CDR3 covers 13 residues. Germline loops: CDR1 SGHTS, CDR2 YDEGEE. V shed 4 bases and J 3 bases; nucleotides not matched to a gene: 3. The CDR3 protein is CASSRDRDYGYTF. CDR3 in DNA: TGTGCCAGCAGCCGAGACAGGGACTATGGCTACACCTTC.

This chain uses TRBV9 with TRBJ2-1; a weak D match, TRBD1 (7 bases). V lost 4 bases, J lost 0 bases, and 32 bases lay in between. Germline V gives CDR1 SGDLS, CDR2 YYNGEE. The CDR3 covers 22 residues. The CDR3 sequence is CASSPRRGRWIDRDNSYNEQFF. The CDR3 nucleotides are TGTGCCAGCAGCCCCCGGAGGGGGCGCTGGATCGATCGAGACAACTCCTACAATGAGCAGTTCTTC. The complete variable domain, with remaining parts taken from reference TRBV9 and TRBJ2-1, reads DSGVTQTPKHLITATGQRVTLRCSPRSGDLSVYWYQQSLDQGLQFLIQYYNGEERAKGNILERFSAQQFPDLHSELNLSSLELGDSALYFCASSPRRGRWIDRDNSYNEQFFGPGTRLTVL.

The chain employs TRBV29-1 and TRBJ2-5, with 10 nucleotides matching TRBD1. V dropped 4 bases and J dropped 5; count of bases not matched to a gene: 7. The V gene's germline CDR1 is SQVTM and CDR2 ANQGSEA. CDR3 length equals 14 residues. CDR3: CSVGFGTGEETQYF. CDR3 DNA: TGCAGCGTTGGATTCGGGACAGGGGAGGAGACCCAGTACTTC.

This CDR3 reads CASSGRAGGGYEQYF. In DNA form, the CDR3 reads TGTGCCAGCAGCGGGAGGGCGGGAGGAGGATACGAGCAGTACTTC. V gene TRBV21-1 combines with J gene TRBJ2-7; the table assigns TRBD2, which was not confirmed against the DNA. TRBV21-1 is deemed a pseudogene. This CDR3 is built from 15 residues.

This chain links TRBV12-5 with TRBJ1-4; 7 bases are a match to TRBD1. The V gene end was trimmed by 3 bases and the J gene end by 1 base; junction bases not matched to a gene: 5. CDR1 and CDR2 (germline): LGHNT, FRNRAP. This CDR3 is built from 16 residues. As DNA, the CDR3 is TGTGCTAGTGGTTTCCAAGACAGGGAAACTAATGAAAAACTGTTTTTT. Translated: CASGFQDRETNEKLFF.

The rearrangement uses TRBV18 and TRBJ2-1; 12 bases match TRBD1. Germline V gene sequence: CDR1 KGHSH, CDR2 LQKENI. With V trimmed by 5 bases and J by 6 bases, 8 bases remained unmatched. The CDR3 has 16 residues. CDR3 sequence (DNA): TGTGCCAGCTCATCGGGACAGGGGGCGTCAGTCAATGAGCAGTTCTTC. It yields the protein CASSSGQGASVNEQFF.

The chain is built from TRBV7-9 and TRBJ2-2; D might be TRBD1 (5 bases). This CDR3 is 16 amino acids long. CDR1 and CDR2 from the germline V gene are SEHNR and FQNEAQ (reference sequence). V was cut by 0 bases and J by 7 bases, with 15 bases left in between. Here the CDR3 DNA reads TGTGCCAGCAGCTTAGCGTTCCAGGGAAGAGGCGGGGAGCTGTTTTTT. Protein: CASSLAFQGRGGELFF.

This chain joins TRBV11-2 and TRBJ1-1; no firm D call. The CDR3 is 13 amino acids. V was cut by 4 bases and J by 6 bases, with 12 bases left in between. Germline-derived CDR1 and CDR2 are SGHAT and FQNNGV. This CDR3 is CASSSPGSPEAFF. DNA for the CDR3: TGTGCCAGCAGCTCTCCGGGTAGCCCTGAAGCTTTCTTT.

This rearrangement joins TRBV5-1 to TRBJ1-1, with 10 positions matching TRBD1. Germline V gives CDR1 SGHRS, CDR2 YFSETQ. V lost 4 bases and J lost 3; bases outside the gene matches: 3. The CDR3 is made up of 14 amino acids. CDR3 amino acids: CASSHGQGDTEAFF. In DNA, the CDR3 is TGCGCCAGCAGCCACGGACAGGGGGACACTGAAGCTTTCTTT.

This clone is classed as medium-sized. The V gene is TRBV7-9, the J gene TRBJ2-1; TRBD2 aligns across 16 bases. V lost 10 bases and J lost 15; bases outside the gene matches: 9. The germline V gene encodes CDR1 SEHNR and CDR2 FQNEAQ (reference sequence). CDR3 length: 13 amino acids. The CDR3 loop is CATTGLAGGPPFF. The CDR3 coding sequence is TGTGCCACCACGGGACTAGCGGGAGGGCCACCGTTCTTC.

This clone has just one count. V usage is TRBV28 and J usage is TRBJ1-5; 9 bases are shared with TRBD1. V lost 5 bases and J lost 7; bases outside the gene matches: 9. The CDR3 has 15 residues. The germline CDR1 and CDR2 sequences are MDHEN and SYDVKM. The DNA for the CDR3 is TGTGCCAGCAGTATCACAGGACAGGGGCGACAGCCCCAGCATTTT. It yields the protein CASSITGQGRQPQHF.

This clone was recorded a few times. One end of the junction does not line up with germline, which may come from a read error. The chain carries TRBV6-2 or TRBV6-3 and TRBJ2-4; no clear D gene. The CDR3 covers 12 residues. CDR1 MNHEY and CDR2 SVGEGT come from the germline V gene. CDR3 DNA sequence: TGTGCCAGCAGTTACGCCAGAAACATTCAGTACTTC. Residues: CASSYARNIQYF.

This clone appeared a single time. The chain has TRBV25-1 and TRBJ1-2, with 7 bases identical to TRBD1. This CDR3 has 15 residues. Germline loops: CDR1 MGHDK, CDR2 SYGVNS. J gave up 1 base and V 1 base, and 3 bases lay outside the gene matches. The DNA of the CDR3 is TGTGCCAGCAGTGAATCGGGGACAGTTAACTATGGCTACACCTTC. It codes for CASSESGTVNYGYTF.

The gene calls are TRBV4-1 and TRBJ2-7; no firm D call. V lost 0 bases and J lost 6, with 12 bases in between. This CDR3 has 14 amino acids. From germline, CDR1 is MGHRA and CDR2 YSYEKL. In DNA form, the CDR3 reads TGCGCCAGCAGCCAAGATCGAGGCTATCGCGAGCAGTACTTC. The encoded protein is CASSQDRGYREQYF.

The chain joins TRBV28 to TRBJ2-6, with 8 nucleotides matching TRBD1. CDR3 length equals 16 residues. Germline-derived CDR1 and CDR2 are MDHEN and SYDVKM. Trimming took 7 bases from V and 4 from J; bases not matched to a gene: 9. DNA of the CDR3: TGTGCCAGCACCTCAGGGGGCGCAAAAGGGGCCAACGTCCTGACTTTC. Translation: CASTSGGAKGANVLTF.

This CDR3 reads CASSLRYRRLPTDTQYF. CDR3 DNA sequence: TGTGCCAGCAGTTTGAGGTACAGGCGATTACCCACAGATACGCAGTATTTT. J is TRBJ2-3 and V is TRBV27; D may be TRBD1 (5 bases). This CDR3 has 17 residues. The V end was cut by 3 bases, the J end by 2 bases, with 18 bases between. Germline loops: CDR1 MNHEY, CDR2 SMNVEV (reference sequence).

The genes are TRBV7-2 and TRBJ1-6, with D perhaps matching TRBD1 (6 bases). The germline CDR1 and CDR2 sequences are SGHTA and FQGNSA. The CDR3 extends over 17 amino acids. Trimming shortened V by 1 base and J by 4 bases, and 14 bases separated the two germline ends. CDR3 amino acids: CASSLERGARYNSPLHF. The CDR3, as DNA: TGTGCCAGCAGCTTAGAACGGGGGGCGAGGTATAATTCACCCCTCCACTTT.

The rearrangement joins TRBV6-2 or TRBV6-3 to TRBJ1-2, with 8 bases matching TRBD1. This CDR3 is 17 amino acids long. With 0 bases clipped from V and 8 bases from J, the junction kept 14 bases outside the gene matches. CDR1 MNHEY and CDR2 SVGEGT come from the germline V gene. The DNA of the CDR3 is TGTGCCAGCAGTTACTCGATTGTCAGGGGGCAAGAAGAAGGCTACACCTTC. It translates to CASSYSIVRGQEEGYTF.

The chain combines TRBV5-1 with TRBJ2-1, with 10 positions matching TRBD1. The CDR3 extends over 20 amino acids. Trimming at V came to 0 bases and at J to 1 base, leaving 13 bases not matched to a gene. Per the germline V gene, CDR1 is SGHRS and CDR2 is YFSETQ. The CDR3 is CASSLVTDRGLLGSYNEQFF. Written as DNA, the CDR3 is TGCGCCAGCAGCTTGGTGACGGACAGGGGGTTGTTGGGGTCCTACAATGAGCAGTTCTTC.

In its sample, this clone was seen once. Here the CDR3 DNA reads TGTGCCAGCGGACGGGACTCCGGTGGTACCATATATTTT. The encoded protein is CASGRDSGGTIYF. The chain couples TRBV6-4 to TRBJ1-3; TRBD1 might be the D (5 bases). The V and J ends lost 8 bases and 10 bases respectively, with 18 bases between them. Looked up from germline, CDR1 is MRHNA and CDR2 is SNTAGT. The CDR3 extends over 13 amino acids.

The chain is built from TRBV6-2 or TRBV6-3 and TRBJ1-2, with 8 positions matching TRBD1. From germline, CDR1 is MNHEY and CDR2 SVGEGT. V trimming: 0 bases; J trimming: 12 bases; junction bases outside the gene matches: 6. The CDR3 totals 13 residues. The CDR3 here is CASSYSEDRVDTF. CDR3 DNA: TGTGCCAGCAGTTACTCTGAGGACAGGGTGGACACCTTC.

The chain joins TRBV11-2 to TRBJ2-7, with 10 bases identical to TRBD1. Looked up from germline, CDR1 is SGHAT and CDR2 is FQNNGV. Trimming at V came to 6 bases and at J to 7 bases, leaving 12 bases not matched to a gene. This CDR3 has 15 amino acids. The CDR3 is CASSRVPGTGVEQYF. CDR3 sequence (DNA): TGTGCCAGCAGTCGTGTTCCCGGGACAGGGGTGGAGCAGTACTTC.

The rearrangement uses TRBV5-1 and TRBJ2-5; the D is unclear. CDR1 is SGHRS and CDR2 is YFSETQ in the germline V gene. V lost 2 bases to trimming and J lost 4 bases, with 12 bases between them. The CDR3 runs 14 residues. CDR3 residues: CASSFLPSGETQYF. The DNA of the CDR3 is TGCGCCAGCAGCTTTTTGCCCTCGGGAGAGACCCAGTACTTC.

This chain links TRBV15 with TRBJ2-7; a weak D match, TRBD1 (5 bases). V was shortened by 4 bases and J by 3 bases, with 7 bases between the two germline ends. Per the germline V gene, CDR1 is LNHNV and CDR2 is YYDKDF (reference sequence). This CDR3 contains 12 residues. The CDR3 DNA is TGTGCCACCAGCACAAGGGGCTACGAGCAGTACTTC. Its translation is CATSTRGYEQYF.

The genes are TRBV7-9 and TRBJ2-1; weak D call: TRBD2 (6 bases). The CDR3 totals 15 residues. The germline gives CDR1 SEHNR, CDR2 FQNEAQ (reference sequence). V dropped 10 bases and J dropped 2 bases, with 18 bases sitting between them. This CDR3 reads CATFGGSQTYNEQFF. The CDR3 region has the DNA TGTGCCACCTTCGGAGGGTCACAAACCTACAATGAGCAGTTCTTC. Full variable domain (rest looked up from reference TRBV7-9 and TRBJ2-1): DTGVSQNPRHKITKRGQNVTFRCDPISEHNRLYWYRQTLGQGPEFLTYFQNEAQLEKSRLLSDRFSAERPKGSFSTLEIQRTEQGDSAMYLCATFGGSQTYNEQFFGPGTRLTVL.

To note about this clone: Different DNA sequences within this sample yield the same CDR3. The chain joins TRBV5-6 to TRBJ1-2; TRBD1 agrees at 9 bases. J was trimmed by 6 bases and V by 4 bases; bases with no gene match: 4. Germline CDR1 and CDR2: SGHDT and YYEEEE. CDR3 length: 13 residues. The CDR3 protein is CASSLGQGDGYTF. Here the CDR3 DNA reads TGTGCCAGCAGCCTGGGACAGGGCGATGGCTACACCTTC. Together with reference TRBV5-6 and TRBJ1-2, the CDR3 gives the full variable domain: DAGVTQSPTHLIKTRGQQVTLRCSPKSGHDTVSWYQQALGQGPQFIFQYYEEEERQRGNFPDRFSGHQFPNYSSELNVNALLLGDSALYLCASSLGQGDGYTFGSGTRLTVV.

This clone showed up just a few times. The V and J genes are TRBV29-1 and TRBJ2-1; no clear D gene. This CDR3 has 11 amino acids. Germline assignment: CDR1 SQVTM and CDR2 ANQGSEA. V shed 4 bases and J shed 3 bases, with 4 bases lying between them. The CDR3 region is CSVASYNEQFF. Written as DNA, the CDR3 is TGCAGCGTTGCCAGCTACAATGAGCAGTTCTTC.